Listed below are T cell receptor beta chains from one sample, sequenced in a study of blood T cell repertoires in COVID-19. Clones were read by immunoSEQ multiplex PCR, and TCRdb kept only the in-frame ones, dropping some. The top ten clones hold roughly 3% of a sample with approximately 230,000 clones, nearly 90% of them seen once. Input material: peripheral blood. These receptors all stem from a man aged 18 to 30 with active or convalescent COVID-19. CDR3s include the opening cysteine and the closing phenylalanine or tryptophan. The D gene is left open where the match is weak. The listing skips clone size in some rows; elsewhere it reads once, few, many or a size class.

j_gene: TRBJ1-1
d_gene: NA
abundance: few
v_gene: TRBV18
CDR3nt: TGTGCCAGCTTCGGCACAACAGGGAACACTGAAGCTTTCTTT
CDR3aa: CASFGTTGNTEAFF

j_gene: TRBJ1-2
d_gene: TRBD1
abundance: NA
v_gene: TRBV3-1/TRBV3-2
CDR3nt: TGTGCCAGCAGCCAAGTGAAGGACAGGGGCCAAACTTATGGCTACACCTTC
CDR3aa: CASSQVKDRGQTYGYTF

j_gene: TRBJ1-4
d_gene: NA
abundance: NA
v_gene: TRBV3-1/TRBV3-2
CDR3nt: TGTGCCAGCAGGGCAAGGTTGGGCAGCACGGCAACTAATGAAAAACTGTTTTTT
CDR3aa: CASRARLGSTATNEKLFF

j_gene: TRBJ1-3
d_gene: NA
abundance: NA
v_gene: TRBV19
CDR3nt: TGTGCCAGTAGTAAGCGAAGCTCTGGAAACACCATATATTTT
CDR3aa: CASSKRSSGNTIYF

j_gene: TRBJ1-2
d_gene: TRBD1
abundance: NA
v_gene: TRBV15
CDR3nt: TGTGCCACCAGCGGGTTAGAAGGACAGGCCCGAAACTATGGCTACACCTTC
CDR3aa: CATSGLEGQARNYGYTF

j_gene: TRBJ2-7
d_gene: TRBD1
abundance: NA
v_gene: TRBV5-1
CDR3nt: TGCGCCAGCAAACTGTTCCCGGGACAGGGGGTTTACGAGCAGTACTTC
CDR3aa: CASKLFPGQGVYEQYF

j_gene: TRBJ1-3
d_gene: NA
abundance: NA
v_gene: TRBV23-1
CDR3nt: TGCGCCAGCAGTCAACGGGGATGTTCTGGAAACACCATATATTTT
CDR3aa: CASSQRGCSGNTIYF

j_gene: TRBJ1-1
d_gene: NA
abundance: NA
v_gene: TRBV7-9
CDR3nt: TGTGCCAGCAGCTTAGAGGGCGGGTATATCACTGAAGCTTTCTTT
CDR3aa: CASSLEGGYITEAFF

j_gene: TRBJ1-2
d_gene: TRBD1
abundance: NA
v_gene: TRBV3-1/TRBV3-2
CDR3nt: TGTGCCAGCAGCCAAGAAGGGACAGGGAATGGCTACACCTTC
CDR3aa: CASSQEGTGNGYTF

j_gene: TRBJ2-7
d_gene: NA
abundance: NA
v_gene: TRBV2
CDR3nt: TGTGCCAGCACTGAGGGGGGCTACGAGCAGTACTTC
CDR3aa: CASTEGGYEQYF

j_gene: TRBJ2-3
d_gene: TRBD2
abundance: NA
v_gene: TRBV30
CDR3nt: TGTGCCTGGAGTGTTGGACTAGCGGCAGACACAGATACGCAGTATTTT
CDR3aa: CAWSVGLAADTDTQYF

j_gene: TRBJ1-1
d_gene: TRBD1
abundance: NA
v_gene: TRBV15
CDR3nt: TGTGCCACCAGCAGAGGCACAGGGGTGTCTGACACTGAAGCTTTCTTT
CDR3aa: CATSRGTGVSDTEAFF

j_gene: TRBJ2-7
d_gene: NA
abundance: NA
v_gene: TRBV5-1
CDR3nt: TGCGCCAGCAGCCCGGAGGGACAGCTCTACGAGCAGTACTTC
CDR3aa: CASSPEGQLYEQYF

j_gene: TRBJ2-2
d_gene: TRBD1
abundance: NA
v_gene: TRBV23-1
CDR3nt: TGCGCCAGCAGTCCCTGGACAGGGACTTGGGGGAACACCGGGGAGCTGTTTTTT
CDR3aa: CASSPWTGTWGNTGELFF

j_gene: TRBJ2-7
d_gene: NA
abundance: NA
v_gene: TRBV18
CDR3nt: TGTGCCAGCTCACCGGGCGGGGTCGAGCAGTACTTC
CDR3aa: CASSPGGVEQYF

j_gene: TRBJ2-5
d_gene: TRBD2
abundance: once
v_gene: TRBV24-1
CDR3nt: TGTGCCACCAGTGATTTGACGGGGACTAGCCTAGAGACCCAGTACTTC
CDR3aa: CATSDLTGTSLETQYF

j_gene: TRBJ2-1
d_gene: NA
abundance: NA
v_gene: TRBV19
CDR3nt: TGTGCCAGTAGTATACAAAACAGCCCGTCCTACAATGAGCAGTTCTTC
CDR3aa: CASSIQNSPSYNEQFF

j_gene: TRBJ2-5
d_gene: NA
abundance: NA
v_gene: TRBV18
CDR3nt: TGTGCCAGCTCAAACAGGGAAGAGACCCAGTACTTC
CDR3aa: CASSNREETQYF

j_gene: TRBJ2-5
d_gene: NA
abundance: NA
v_gene: TRBV12-3/TRBV12-4
CDR3nt: TGTGCCAGCAGTTTTTCAGGAGGCGAGACCCAGTACTTC
CDR3aa: CASSFSGGETQYF

j_gene: TRBJ1-6
d_gene: TRBD1
abundance: once
v_gene: TRBV7-3
CDR3nt: TGTGCCAGCAGTCTGACAGGGGGCGGATCACCCCTCCACTTT
CDR3aa: CASSLTGGGSPLHF

j_gene: TRBJ1-1
d_gene: NA
abundance: NA
v_gene: TRBV21-1
CDR3nt: TGTGCCAGCAGCACCTCCGGGACAGGGGGCGCGACTGAAGCTTTCTTT
CDR3aa: CASSTSGTGGATEAFF

j_gene: TRBJ2-1
d_gene: NA
abundance: NA
v_gene: TRBV10-3
CDR3nt: TGTGCCATCAGTGACAATGACAATGAGCAGTTCTTC
CDR3aa: CAISDNDNEQFF

j_gene: TRBJ1-2
d_gene: NA
abundance: once
v_gene: TRBV7-2
CDR3nt: TGTGCCAGCAGACTAAGGGGTTTCCCCTCTAACTATGGCTACACCTTC
CDR3aa: CASRLRGFPSNYGYTF

j_gene: TRBJ2-1
d_gene: TRBD2
abundance: few
v_gene: TRBV5-4
CDR3nt: TGTGCCAGCAGGCCGGGACTAGCAGACAATGAGCAGTTCTTC
CDR3aa: CASRPGLADNEQFF

j_gene: TRBJ1-2
d_gene: NA
abundance: NA
v_gene: TRBV27
CDR3nt: TGTGCCAGCAGTCCAAGGACACCCTGGGACTATGGCTACACCTTC
CDR3aa: CASSPRTPWDYGYTF

j_gene: TRBJ1-4
d_gene: NA
abundance: NA
v_gene: TRBV30
CDR3nt: TGTGCCTGGGGCCGGGAAAAACTGTTTTTT
CDR3aa: CAWGREKLFF

j_gene: TRBJ2-3
d_gene: NA
abundance: NA
v_gene: TRBV10-1
CDR3nt: TGCGCCAGCAGTGAGTCGAATCTAGCGCAGTATTTT
CDR3aa: CASSESNLAQYF

j_gene: TRBJ1-1
d_gene: NA
abundance: few
v_gene: TRBV2
CDR3nt: TGTGCCAGCAGTGAATGGATAACAGATGAAGCTTTCTTT
CDR3aa: CASSEWITDEAFF

j_gene: TRBJ2-1
d_gene: TRBD2
abundance: NA
v_gene: TRBV18
CDR3nt: TGTGCCAGCTCACCTTCCGTTGGAGCGGGGATGTACAATGAGCAGTTCTTC
CDR3aa: CASSPSVGAGMYNEQFF

j_gene: TRBJ2-7
d_gene: NA
abundance: NA
v_gene: TRBV28
CDR3nt: TGTGCCAGCAGAAATACGGGGTCGCCAGTGGAGCAGTACTTC
CDR3aa: CASRNTGSPVEQYF

j_gene: TRBJ1-4
d_gene: TRBD1
abundance: few
v_gene: TRBV5-1
CDR3nt: TGCGCCAGCAGCACCCCGGACAGGGGGGATGAAAAACTGTTTTTT
CDR3aa: CASSTPDRGDEKLFF

j_gene: TRBJ1-3
d_gene: NA
abundance: NA
v_gene: TRBV7-9
CDR3nt: TGTGCCAGCAGCTCCGGGGTCGTCTCTGGAAACACCATATATTTT
CDR3aa: CASSSGVVSGNTIYF

j_gene: TRBJ2-2
d_gene: NA
abundance: NA
v_gene: TRBV6-2/TRBV6-3
CDR3nt: TGTGCCAGCAGTTACGCCTCACTAAACACCGGGGAGCTGTTTTTT
CDR3aa: CASSYASLNTGELFF

j_gene: TRBJ1-1
d_gene: NA
abundance: NA
v_gene: TRBV28
CDR3nt: TGTGCCAGCAGTTTATATCGAAGGGGTGAAGCTTTCTTT
CDR3aa: CASSLYRRGEAFF

j_gene: TRBJ1-1
d_gene: TRBD1
abundance: NA
v_gene: TRBV28
CDR3nt: TGTGCCAGCAGATCGGATGCCACAGGGGCTAGCACTGAAGCTTTCTTT
CDR3aa: CASRSDATGASTEAFF

j_gene: TRBJ2-6
d_gene: NA
abundance: NA
v_gene: TRBV6-2/TRBV6-3
CDR3nt: TGTGCCAGCAGTTACGGAGGGTCTGGGGCCAACGTCCTGACTTTC
CDR3aa: CASSYGGSGANVLTF

j_gene: TRBJ1-3
d_gene: NA
abundance: NA
v_gene: TRBV10-2
CDR3nt: TGCGCCAGCAGTGATCTTGGGCAGGGGATCGGAAACACCATATATTTT
CDR3aa: CASSDLGQGIGNTIYF

j_gene: TRBJ1-3
d_gene: TRBD1
abundance: NA
v_gene: TRBV2
CDR3nt: TGTGCCAGCAGCAGGGGGCTCTCTGGAAACACCATATATTTT
CDR3aa: CASSRGLSGNTIYF

j_gene: TRBJ2-7
d_gene: NA
abundance: NA
v_gene: TRBV9
CDR3nt: TGTGCCAGCGCAAAGGCGGGGCCTCTCTCCGAGCAGTACTTC
CDR3aa: CASAKAGPLSEQYF

j_gene: TRBJ2-7
d_gene: TRBD1
abundance: NA
v_gene: TRBV5-1
CDR3nt: TGCGCCAGCAGCTTGGACCTGGACAGGGATCCGTACTTC
CDR3aa: CASSLDLDRDPYF

j_gene: TRBJ2-3
d_gene: NA
abundance: NA
v_gene: TRBV7-9
CDR3nt: TGTGCCAGCAGCTTGACAGGTAGCACAGATACGCAGTATTTT
CDR3aa: CASSLTGSTDTQYF

j_gene: TRBJ2-1
d_gene: NA
abundance: NA
v_gene: TRBV2
CDR3nt: TGTGCCAGCAGTTCTGAGGGTGAGCAGTTCTTC
CDR3aa: CASSSEGEQFF

j_gene: TRBJ1-2
d_gene: NA
abundance: NA
v_gene: TRBV14
CDR3nt: TGTGCCAGCAGCCTTGGACGGGGATATATAGGTGGCTACACCTTC
CDR3aa: CASSLGRGYIGGYTF

j_gene: TRBJ1-3
d_gene: TRBD1
abundance: NA
v_gene: TRBV5-5
CDR3nt: TGTGCCAGCAGCCGGGACAGAGGAAACACCATATATTTT
CDR3aa: CASSRDRGNTIYF

j_gene: TRBJ1-2
d_gene: NA
abundance: NA
v_gene: TRBV6-5
CDR3nt: TGTGCCAGCAGCTCGAACTATGGCTACACCTTC
CDR3aa: CASSSNYGYTF

j_gene: TRBJ1-2
d_gene: TRBD1
abundance: once
v_gene: TRBV27
CDR3nt: TGTGCCAGCAGTTTCCGACAGGGGCGGGGCTACACCTTC
CDR3aa: CASSFRQGRGYTF

j_gene: TRBJ2-1
d_gene: NA
abundance: NA
v_gene: TRBV28
CDR3nt: TGTGCCAGCAGTTTGTGGACAGCGAGCTCCTACAATGAGCAGTTCTTC
CDR3aa: CASSLWTASSYNEQFF

j_gene: TRBJ2-3
d_gene: NA
abundance: NA
v_gene: TRBV6-5
CDR3nt: TGTGCCAGCAGGACCTGGGACTTTACAGATACGCAGTATTTT
CDR3aa: CASRTWDFTDTQYF

j_gene: TRBJ1-1
d_gene: TRBD1
abundance: NA
v_gene: TRBV11-1
CDR3nt: TGTGCCAGCAGCTTCCCCAAACAGGGGGCGATGAAGGAAGCTTTCTTT
CDR3aa: CASSFPKQGAMKEAFF

j_gene: TRBJ2-1
d_gene: NA
abundance: NA
v_gene: TRBV12-3/TRBV12-4
CDR3nt: TGTGCCAGCAGGGATGGACAGTACAATGAGCAGTTCTTC
CDR3aa: CASRDGQYNEQFF

j_gene: TRBJ1-4
d_gene: NA
abundance: NA
v_gene: TRBV25-1
CDR3nt: TGTGCCAGCAGTGGGGACCCCGGGGGTGAAAAACTGTTTTTT
CDR3aa: CASSGDPGGEKLFF

j_gene: TRBJ2-7
d_gene: TRBD1
abundance: NA
v_gene: TRBV11-2
CDR3nt: TGTGCCAGCAGCTCCAGACAGGGGGCCTCCTACGAGCAGTACTTC
CDR3aa: CASSSRQGASYEQYF

j_gene: TRBJ2-2
d_gene: TRBD2
abundance: once
v_gene: TRBV2
CDR3nt: TGTGCCAGCAACCCGATGGGGACTAGCGGGGGAAGCACCGGGGAGCTGTTTTTT
CDR3aa: CASNPMGTSGGSTGELFF